This T cell receptor (beta chain) was retrieved from a study of cytomegalovirus exposure and HLA in healthy donors. Overall study context: Early release data held 80 million to 100 million unique TCRs from HLA-typed donors. Points from the study as a whole: Per a later analysis, roughly 17,000 TCR beta sequences showed association with HLA alleles at 0.05 false discovery rate.

In the case of this clone: What it recognizes is unknown.

In the PCR, 60 Vbeta and 13 Jbeta primers were used. Only in-frame clones appear in the TCRdb table, and some are missing; sequencing was by immunoSEQ multiplex PCR. The sample has roughly 190,000 clones, roughly 79% seen once; the top ten hold roughly 2.1%. After removal of 6 bases from V and 6 bases from J, the junction contained 15 bases not matched to a gene. The CDR3 is made up of 17 amino acids. CDR1 and CDR2 (germline): ENHRY, SYGVKD. The rearrangement uses TRBV10-3 and TRBJ1-5; 9 positions match TRBD1. The sample consisted of PBMCs. This sequence was found in a woman in her thirties in good health and CMV-seropositive. The CDR3 spells CAISRDRAGMGGQPQHF. CDR3 nucleotides: TGTGCCATCAGCCGGGACAGGGCGGGAATGGGTGGTCAGCCCCAGCATTTT.